Listed below are T cell receptor beta chains from one sample, sequenced in a study of blood T cell repertoires in COVID-19. Using immunoSEQ multiplex PCR, the repertoire was profiled, and TCRdb retains in-frame clones only, with some absent. The sample has tens of thousands of clones, roughly 85% seen once. Sequencing was carried out using peripheral blood. These receptor sequences come from a human donor in a cohort sampled during active COVID-19. Both conserved end residues are part of each CDR3. A D gene is named only where the DNA matches it firmly. The size field is filled for only some rows; it gives once, few, many or a size class.

size	J	length	V	D	CDR3	DNA
.	TRBJ1-5	19	TRBV10-2	.	CASSVTTGEKPVGNQPQHF	TGCGCCAGCAGTGTCACGACAGGAGAAAAGCCGGTTGGCAATCAGCCCCAGCATTTT
once	TRBJ2-7	12	TRBV5-1	.	CASSQDRREQYF	TGCGCCAGCAGCCAAGACAGGAGGGAGCAGTACTTC
.	TRBJ2-2	16	TRBV19	.	CASSIRSRANTGELFF	TGTGCCAGTAGTATAAGGTCCAGGGCGAACACCGGGGAGCTGTTTTTT
.	TRBJ2-2	15	TRBV5-1	TRBD2	CASSSTSGNTGELFF	TGCGCCAGCAGCTCGACTAGCGGAAACACCGGGGAGCTGTTTTTT
.	TRBJ2-3	15	TRBV15	.	CATSPRITSTDTQYF	TGTGCCACCAGCCCCCGAATCACTAGCACAGATACGCAGTATTTT
few	TRBJ1-1	14	TRBV7-8	TRBD1	CASSRDRGRTEAFF	TGTGCCAGCAGCCGGGACAGGGGGAGGACTGAAGCTTTCTTT
.	TRBJ1-2	16	TRBV4-1	.	CASSPYTETTNYGYTF	TGCGCCAGCAGCCCTTACACGGAAACTACTAACTATGGCTACACCTTC
.	TRBJ1-6	14	TRBV6-4	.	CASSEGGIRSPLHF	TGTGCCAGCAGTGAGGGGGGGATACGGTCACCCCTCCACTTT
.	TRBJ2-7	12	TRBV6-2/TRBV6-3	.	CASSYPPYEQYF	TGTGCCAGCAGTTATCCTCCCTACGAGCAGTACTTC
.	TRBJ1-2	15	TRBV4-1	TRBD1	CASSQVDREGYGYTF	TGCGCCAGCAGCCAAGTGGACAGGGAAGGCTATGGCTACACCTTC
.	TRBJ1-4	13	TRBV7-6	.	CASSRGGNEKLFF	TGTGCCAGCAGCCGTGGGGGGAATGAAAAACTGTTTTTT
once	TRBJ1-2	13	TRBV6-6	TRBD1	CASSLNRGDGYTF	TGTGCCAGCAGTCTAAACAGGGGAGATGGCTACACCTTC
.	TRBJ1-1	16	TRBV3-1/TRBV3-2	.	CASSHEGHSDATEAFF	TGTGCCAGCAGCCACGAGGGACATTCTGATGCCACTGAAGCTTTCTTT
.	TRBJ2-5	15	TRBV5-1	TRBD2	CASSLPLAGQETQYF	TGCGCCAGCAGCTTGCCCCTAGCGGGACAAGAGACCCAGTACTTC
.	TRBJ1-6	14	TRBV5-1	.	CASSLEGYNSPLHF	TGCGCCAGCAGCTTGGAGGGGTATAATTCACCCCTCCACTTT
.	TRBJ1-4	17	TRBV4-1	.	CASSQPKDSATNEKLFF	TGCGCCAGCAGCCAACCGAAGGACAGCGCAACTAATGAAAAACTGTTTTTT
.	TRBJ1-1	13	TRBV6-2/TRBV6-3	.	CASSFDRNTEAFF	TGTGCCAGCAGTTTCGACAGGAACACTGAAGCTTTCTTT
.	TRBJ2-1	15	TRBV19	.	CASSFRLSSYNEQFF	TGTGCCAGTAGTTTTAGACTAAGCTCCTACAATGAGCAGTTCTTC
.	TRBJ1-1	16	TRBV7-8	TRBD1	CASSPGQGEFKTEAFF	TGTGCCAGCAGCCCCGGACAGGGGGAGTTCAAAACTGAAGCTTTCTTT
.	TRBJ2-7	14	TRBV19	.	CASSNAGVAYEQYF	TGTGCCAGTAGTAACGCAGGGGTAGCCTACGAGCAGTACTTC
few	TRBJ2-5	14	TRBV3-1/TRBV3-2	TRBD2	CASSHLAGGETQYF	TGTGCCAGCAGCCATCTAGCGGGGGGAGAGACCCAGTACTTC
.	TRBJ1-2	11	TRBV2	.	CASQASYGYTF	TGTGCCAGTCAGGCCTCCTATGGCTACACCTTC
.	TRBJ2-3	16	TRBV15	TRBD1	CATSRGDSTSTDTQYF	TGTGCCACCAGCAGGGGGGACAGTACTAGCACAGATACGCAGTATTTT
.	TRBJ2-7	14	TRBV21-1	.	CASSKRAGDYEQYF	TGTGCCAGCAGCAAAAGAGCAGGGGATTACGAGCAGTACTTC
.	TRBJ1-1	11	TRBV5-1	.	CAPHLEVGAFF	TGCGCCCCCCACCTAGAGGTAGGAGCTTTCTTT